This record concerns one T cell receptor beta chain sequence. This CDR3 is 14 amino acids long. Germline CDR1 LNHDA, CDR2 SQIVND (reference sequence). The V and J ends lost 4 bases and 4 bases, in that order; junction bases with no gene match: 5. Assay used: immunoSEQ multiplex PCR; TCRdb lists only in-frame clones, some missing. The table lists 23,000 or so clones, about three quarters of them singletons, with approximately 3.8% in the top ten. The data are from a study of radiotherapy plus CTLA-4 blockade in lung cancer. The sample was peripheral blood, taken from a patient treated with radiotherapy plus ipilimumab. The J gene is TRBJ1-2, the V gene TRBV19; 8 bases fit TRBD1. The sequence was obtained from a human donor with non-small cell lung cancer who had stable disease on radiotherapy plus ipilimumab. The CDR3 coding sequence is TGTGCCAGTAGTAGGGGACAGGACCTCTATGGCTACACCTTC. Translated: CASSRGQDLYGYTF.